This TCR beta chain was observed in a study of tissue T cells after allogeneic stem cell transplantation. Broader study findings: TCR repertoires tracked anatomic similarity, regardless of disease or transplant status. In patients and mice, blood and spleen missed much of tissue repertoire. Across patients, clones rarely overlapped, yet motif clusters were shared tissue-specifically.

A word on this clone: Its antigen is not identified. The gene symbols are mouse symbols. The read ends 1 residue shy of where the CDR3 ends; the end is completed using the germline J gene.

CDR3 sequences, V/J genes, frequencies and template counts came from survey-depth TCRbeta sequencing. Produced via immunoSEQ multiplex PCR; TCRdb's table is partial and in-frame only. The table has more than 45,000 clones, approximately 70% seen once. The ends were cut back, 5 bases at V and 4 bases at J, with 8 bases in the middle. Germline CDR1 FNHDT, CDR2 SITEND (reference sequence). This CDR3 comprises 12 residues. The gene calls are TRBV19 and TRBJ2-4, with D maybe TRBD1 (6 bases). This sequence originates from a pool of C57BL/6 mice in good health. Sample: sorted cells pooled from one or two spleens. The CDR3 reads CASSEGENTLYF. The CDR3 DNA, read in part, is TGTGCCAGCAGCGAGGGGGAAAACACCTTGTAC.